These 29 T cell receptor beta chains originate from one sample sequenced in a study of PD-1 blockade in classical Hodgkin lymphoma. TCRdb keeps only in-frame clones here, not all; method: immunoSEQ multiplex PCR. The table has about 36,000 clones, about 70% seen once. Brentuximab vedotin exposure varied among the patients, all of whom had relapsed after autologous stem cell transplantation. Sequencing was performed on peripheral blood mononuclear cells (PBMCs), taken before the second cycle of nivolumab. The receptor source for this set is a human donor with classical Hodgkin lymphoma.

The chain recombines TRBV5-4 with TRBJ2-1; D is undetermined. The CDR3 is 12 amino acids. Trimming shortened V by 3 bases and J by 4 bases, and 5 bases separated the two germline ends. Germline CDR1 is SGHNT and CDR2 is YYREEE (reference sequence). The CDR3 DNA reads TGTGCCAGCAGCTCACGATACAATGAGCAGTTCTTC. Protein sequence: CASSSRYNEQFF.

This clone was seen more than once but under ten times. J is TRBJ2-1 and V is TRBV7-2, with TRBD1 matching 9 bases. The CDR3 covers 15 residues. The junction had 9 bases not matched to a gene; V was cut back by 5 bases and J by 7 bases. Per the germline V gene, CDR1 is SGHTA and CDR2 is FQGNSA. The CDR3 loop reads CASSPGQGSFNEQFF. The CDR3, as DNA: TGTGCCAGCAGCCCGGGACAGGGTTCCTTTAATGAGCAGTTCTTC.

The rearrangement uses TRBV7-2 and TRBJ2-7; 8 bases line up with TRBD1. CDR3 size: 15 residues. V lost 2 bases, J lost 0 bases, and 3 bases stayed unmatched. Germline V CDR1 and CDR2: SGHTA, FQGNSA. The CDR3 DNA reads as TGTGCCAGCAGCTTAACCGGGACAGGCTCCTACGAGCAGTACTTC. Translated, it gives CASSLTGTGSYEQYF.

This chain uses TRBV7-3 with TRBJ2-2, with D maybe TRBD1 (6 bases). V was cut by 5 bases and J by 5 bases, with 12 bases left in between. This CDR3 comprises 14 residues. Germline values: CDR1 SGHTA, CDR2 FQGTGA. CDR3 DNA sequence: TGTGCCAGCAGCCAGGACAGAATTACCGGGGAGCTGTTTTTT. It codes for CASSQDRITGELFF.

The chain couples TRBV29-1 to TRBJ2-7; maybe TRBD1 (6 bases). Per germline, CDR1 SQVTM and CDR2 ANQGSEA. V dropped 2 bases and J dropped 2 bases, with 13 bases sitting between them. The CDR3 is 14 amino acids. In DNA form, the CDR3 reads TGCAGCGTTGAAAGTCAGGGGTCTCCCTACGAGCAGTACTTC. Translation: CSVESQGSPYEQYF.

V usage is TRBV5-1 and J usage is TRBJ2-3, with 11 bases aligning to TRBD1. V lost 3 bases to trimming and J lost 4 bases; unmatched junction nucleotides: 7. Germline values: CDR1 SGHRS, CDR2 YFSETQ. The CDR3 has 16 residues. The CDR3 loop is CASSSRTGGAPDTQYF. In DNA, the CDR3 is TGCGCCAGCAGCTCCCGGACAGGGGGCGCCCCAGATACGCAGTATTTT. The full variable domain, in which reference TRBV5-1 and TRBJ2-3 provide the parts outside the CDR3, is KAGVTQTPRYLIKTRGQQVTLSCSPISGHRSVSWYQQTPGQGLQFLFEYFSETQRNKGNFPGRFSGRQFSNSRSEMNVSTLELGDSALYLCASSSRTGGAPDTQYFGPGTRLTVL.

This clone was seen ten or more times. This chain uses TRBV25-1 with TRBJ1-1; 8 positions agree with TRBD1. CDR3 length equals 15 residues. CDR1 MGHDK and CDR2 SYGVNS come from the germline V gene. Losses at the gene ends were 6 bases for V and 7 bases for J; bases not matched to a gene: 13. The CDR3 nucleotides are TGTGCCAGCAGACAATCCGGGACAGGCGCCCTTGAAGCTTTCTTT. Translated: CASRQSGTGALEAFF.

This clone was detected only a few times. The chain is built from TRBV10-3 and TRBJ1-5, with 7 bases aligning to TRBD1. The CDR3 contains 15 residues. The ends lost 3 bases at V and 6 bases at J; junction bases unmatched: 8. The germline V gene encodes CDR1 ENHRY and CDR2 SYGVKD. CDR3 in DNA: TGTGCCATCAGTGAAACGGAGGGGGCCGGTCAGCCCCAGCATTTT. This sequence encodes CAISETEGAGQPQHF.

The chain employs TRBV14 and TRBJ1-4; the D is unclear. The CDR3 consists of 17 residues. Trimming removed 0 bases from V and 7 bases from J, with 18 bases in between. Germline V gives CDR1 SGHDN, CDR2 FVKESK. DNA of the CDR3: TGTGCCAGCAGCCAAGATACGGGTATCGGGTATGGTGAAAAACTGTTTTTT. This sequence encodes CASSQDTGIGYGEKLFF.

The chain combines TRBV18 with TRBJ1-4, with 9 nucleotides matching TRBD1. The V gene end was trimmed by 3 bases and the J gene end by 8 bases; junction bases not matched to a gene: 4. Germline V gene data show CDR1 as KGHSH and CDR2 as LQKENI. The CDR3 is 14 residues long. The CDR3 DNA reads TGTGCCAGCTCACCTATCGGACAGGGGGAAAAACTGTTTTTT. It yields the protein CASSPIGQGEKLFF.

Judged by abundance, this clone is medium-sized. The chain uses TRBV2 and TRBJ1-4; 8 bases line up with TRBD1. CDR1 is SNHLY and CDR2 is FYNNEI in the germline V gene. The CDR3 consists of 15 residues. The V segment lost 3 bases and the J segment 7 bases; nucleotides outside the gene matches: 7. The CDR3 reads CASSEQGAQSEKLFF. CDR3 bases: TGTGCCAGCAGTGAGCAGGGGGCGCAGAGTGAAAAACTGTTTTTT.

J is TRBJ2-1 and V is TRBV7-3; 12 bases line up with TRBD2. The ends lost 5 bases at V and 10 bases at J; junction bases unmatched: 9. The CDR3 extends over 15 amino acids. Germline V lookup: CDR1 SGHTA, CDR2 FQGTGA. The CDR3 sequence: CASSRTSGAPEEQFF. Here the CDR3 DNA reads TGTGCCAGCAGCAGGACTAGCGGGGCCCCTGAGGAGCAGTTCTTC.

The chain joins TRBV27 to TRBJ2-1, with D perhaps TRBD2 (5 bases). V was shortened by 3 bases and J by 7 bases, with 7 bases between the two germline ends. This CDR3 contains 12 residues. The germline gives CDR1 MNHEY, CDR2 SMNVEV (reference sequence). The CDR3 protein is CASSFTGNEQFF. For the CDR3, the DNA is TGTGCCAGCAGTTTTACGGGAAATGAGCAGTTCTTC.

CDR3 loop: CASSSPIAGSSYEQYF. For the CDR3, the DNA is TGTGCCAGCAGTTCCCCTATAGCGGGGAGCTCCTACGAGCAGTACTTC. The rearrangement links TRBV28 to TRBJ2-5, with TRBD2 matching over 8 bases. The J call may be mistaken, given a closer DNA end match to TRBJ2-7. The germline V gene has CDR1 MDHEN and CDR2 SYDVKM. The CDR3 loop spans 16 amino acids.

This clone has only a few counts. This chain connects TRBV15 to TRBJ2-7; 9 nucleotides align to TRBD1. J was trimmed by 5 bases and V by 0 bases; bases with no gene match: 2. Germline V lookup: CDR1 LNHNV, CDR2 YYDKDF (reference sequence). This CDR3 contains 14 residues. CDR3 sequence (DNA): TGTGCCACCAGCAGAGATTGGACAGGGGACGAGCAGTACTTC. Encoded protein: CATSRDWTGDEQYF.

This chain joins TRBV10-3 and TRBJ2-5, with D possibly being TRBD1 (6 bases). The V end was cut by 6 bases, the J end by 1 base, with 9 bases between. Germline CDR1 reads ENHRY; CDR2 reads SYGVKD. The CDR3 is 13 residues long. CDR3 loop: CAISRTAQETQYF. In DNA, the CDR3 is TGTGCCATCAGCCGGACAGCCCAAGAGACCCAGTACTTC.

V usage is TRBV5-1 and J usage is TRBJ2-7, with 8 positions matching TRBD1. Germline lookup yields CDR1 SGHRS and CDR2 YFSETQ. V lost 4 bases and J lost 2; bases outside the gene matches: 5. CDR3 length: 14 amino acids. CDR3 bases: TGCGCCAGCAGCCAAGGACAGGGAACCTACGAGCAGTACTTC. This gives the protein CASSQGQGTYEQYF.

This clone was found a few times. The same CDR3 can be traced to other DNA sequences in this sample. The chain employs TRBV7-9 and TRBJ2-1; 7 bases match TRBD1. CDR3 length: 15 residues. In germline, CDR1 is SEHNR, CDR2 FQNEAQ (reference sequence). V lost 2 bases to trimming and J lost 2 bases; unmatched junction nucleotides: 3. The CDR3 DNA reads TGTGCCAGCAGCTTATCAGGGGGTCCCTACAATGAGCAGTTCTTC. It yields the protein CASSLSGGPYNEQFF.

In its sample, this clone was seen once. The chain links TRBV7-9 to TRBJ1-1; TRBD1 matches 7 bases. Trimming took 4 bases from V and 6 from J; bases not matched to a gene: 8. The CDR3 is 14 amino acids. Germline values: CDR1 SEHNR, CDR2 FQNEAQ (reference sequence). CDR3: CASSSTGVTAEAFF. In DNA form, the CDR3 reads TGTGCCAGCAGCTCAACAGGGGTGACCGCTGAAGCTTTCTTT. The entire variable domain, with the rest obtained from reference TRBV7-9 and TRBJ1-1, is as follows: DTGVSQNPRHKITKRGQNVTFRCDPISEHNRLYWYRQTLGQGPEFLTYFQNEAQLEKSRLLSDRFSAERPKGSFSTLEIQRTEQGDSAMYLCASSSTGVTAEAFFGQGTRLTVV.

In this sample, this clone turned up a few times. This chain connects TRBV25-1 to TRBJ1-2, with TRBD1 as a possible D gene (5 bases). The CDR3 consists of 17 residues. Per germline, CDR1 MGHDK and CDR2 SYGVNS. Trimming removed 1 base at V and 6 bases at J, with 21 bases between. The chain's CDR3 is CASSEWSNEGPQHGYTF. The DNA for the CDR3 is TGTGCCAGCAGTGAATGGTCCAACGAGGGACCCCAACATGGCTACACCTTC.

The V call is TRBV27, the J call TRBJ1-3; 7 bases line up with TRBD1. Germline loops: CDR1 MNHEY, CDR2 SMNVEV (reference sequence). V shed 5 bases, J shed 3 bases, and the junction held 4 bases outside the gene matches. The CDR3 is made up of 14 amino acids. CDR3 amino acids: CASSKQGYGNTIYF. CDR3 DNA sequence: TGTGCCAGCAGTAAACAGGGGTATGGAAACACCATATATTTT.

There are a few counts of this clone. The CDR3 is CAWSRDTYEQYF. The CDR3 region has the DNA TGTGCCTGGAGTCGAGACACCTACGAGCAGTACTTC. J is TRBJ2-7 and V is TRBV30, with D hard to call. Trimming stripped 2 bases from V and 2 bases from J, with 7 bases between. The CDR3 covers 12 residues. Germline V lookup: CDR1 GTSNPN, CDR2 SVGIG (reference sequence). The whole variable domain, filled in from reference TRBV30 and TRBJ2-7, reads SQTIHQWPATLVQPVGSPLSLECTVEGTSNPNLYWYRQAAGRGLQLLFYSVGIGQISSEVPQNLSASRPQDRQFILSSKKLLLSDSGFYLCAWSRDTYEQYFGPGTRLTVT.

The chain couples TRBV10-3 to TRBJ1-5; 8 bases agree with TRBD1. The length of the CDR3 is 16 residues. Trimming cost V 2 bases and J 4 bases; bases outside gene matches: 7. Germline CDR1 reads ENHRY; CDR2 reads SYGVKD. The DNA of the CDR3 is TGTGCCATCAGTGAGCAGGGGGCAGGCACAAATCAGCCCCAGCATTTT. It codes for CAISEQGAGTNQPQHF.

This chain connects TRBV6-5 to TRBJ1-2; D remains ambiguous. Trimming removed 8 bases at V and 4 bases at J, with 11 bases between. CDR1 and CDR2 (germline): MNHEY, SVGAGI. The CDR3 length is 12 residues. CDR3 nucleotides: TGTGCCAGCGGGTACGGGGTCTATGGCTACACCTTC. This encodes CASGYGVYGYTF.

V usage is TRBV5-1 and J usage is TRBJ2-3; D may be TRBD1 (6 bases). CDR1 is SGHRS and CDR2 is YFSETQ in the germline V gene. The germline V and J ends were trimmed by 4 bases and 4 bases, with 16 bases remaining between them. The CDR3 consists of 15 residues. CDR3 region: CASSRLGAGADTQYF. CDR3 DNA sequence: TGCGCCAGCAGCAGGTTGGGGGCTGGGGCAGATACGCAGTATTTT.

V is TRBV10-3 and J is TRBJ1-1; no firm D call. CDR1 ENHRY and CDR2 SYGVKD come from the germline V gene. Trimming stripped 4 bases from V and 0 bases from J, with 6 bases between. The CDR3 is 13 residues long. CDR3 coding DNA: TGTGCCATCAGTGGGGCCATGAACACTGAAGCTTTCTTT. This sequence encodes CAISGAMNTEAFF.

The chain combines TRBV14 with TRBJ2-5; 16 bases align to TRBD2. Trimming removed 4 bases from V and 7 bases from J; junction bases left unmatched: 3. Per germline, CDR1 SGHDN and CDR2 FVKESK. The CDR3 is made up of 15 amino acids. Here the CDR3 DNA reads TGTGCCAGCAGCCTGGGACTAGCGGGGGGGGTGACCCAGTACTTC. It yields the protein CASSLGLAGGVTQYF.

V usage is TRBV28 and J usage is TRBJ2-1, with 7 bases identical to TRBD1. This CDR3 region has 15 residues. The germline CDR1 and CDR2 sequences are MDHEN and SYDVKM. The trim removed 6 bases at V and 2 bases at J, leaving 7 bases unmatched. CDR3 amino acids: CASSEGARTYNEQFF. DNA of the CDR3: TGTGCCAGCAGCGAGGGGGCTAGGACCTACAATGAGCAGTTCTTC.

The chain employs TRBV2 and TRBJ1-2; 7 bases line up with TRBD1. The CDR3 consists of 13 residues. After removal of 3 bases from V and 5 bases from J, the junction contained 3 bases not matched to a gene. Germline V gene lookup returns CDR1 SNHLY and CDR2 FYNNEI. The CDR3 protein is CASSDRDSYGYTF. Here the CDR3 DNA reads TGTGCCAGCAGTGACCGGGACAGTTATGGCTACACCTTC.